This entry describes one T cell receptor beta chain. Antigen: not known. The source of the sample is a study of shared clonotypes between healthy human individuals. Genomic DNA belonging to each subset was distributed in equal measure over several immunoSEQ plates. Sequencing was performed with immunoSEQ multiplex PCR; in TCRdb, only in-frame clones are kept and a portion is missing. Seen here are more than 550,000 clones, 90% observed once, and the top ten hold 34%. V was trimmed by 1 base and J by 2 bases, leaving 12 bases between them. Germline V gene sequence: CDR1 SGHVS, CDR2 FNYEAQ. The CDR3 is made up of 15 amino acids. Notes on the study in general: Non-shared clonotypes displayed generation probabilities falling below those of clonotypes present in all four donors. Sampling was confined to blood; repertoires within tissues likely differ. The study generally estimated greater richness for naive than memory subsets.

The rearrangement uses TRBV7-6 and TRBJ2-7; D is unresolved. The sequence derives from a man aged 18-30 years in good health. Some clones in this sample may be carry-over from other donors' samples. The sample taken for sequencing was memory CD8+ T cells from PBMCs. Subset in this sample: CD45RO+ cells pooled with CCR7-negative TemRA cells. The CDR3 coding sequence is TGTGCCAGCAGCTTAGAGGGTGGGGTTCCCTACGAGCAGTACTTC. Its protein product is CASSLEGGVPYEQYF.